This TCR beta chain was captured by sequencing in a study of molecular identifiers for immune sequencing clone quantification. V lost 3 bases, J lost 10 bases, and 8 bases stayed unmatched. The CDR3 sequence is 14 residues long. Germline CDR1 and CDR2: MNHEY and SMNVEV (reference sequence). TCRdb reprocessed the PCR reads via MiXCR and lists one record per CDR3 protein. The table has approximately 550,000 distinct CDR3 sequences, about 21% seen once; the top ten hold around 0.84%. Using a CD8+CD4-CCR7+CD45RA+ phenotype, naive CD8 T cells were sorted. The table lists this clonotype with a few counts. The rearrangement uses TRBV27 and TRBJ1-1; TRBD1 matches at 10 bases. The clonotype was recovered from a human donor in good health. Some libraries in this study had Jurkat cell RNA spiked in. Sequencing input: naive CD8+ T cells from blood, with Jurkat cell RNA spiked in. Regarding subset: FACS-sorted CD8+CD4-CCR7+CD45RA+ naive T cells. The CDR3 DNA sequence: TGTGCCAGCAGTTTCTTGGGACAGGGGACGGGAGCTTTCTTT. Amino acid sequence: CASSFLGQGTGAFF.